This T cell receptor (beta chain) stems from a study of T cell responses to AZD1222 COVID-19 vaccine. Study information: Doses given second, at about 4 or about 12 weeks, were pooled.

On this clone: Antigen specificity is unknown.

The protocol was immunoSEQ multiplex PCR, while the TCRdb copy is restricted to in-frame clones and leaves out a portion. Of more than 70,000 clones listed, roughly 90% are singletons. Germline V gene data show CDR1 as SNHLY and CDR2 as FYNNEI. With 2 bases removed from V and 0 bases from J, the gap between germline ends came to 8 bases. This CDR3 comprises 15 residues. Study outcomes and limitations: Just 5 to 7 AZD1222 recipients were seropositive at baseline.

This specimen consisted of peripheral blood, obtained on day 0 of AZD1222 vaccination. The chain carries TRBV2 and TRBJ1-5; TRBD1 might be the D (6 bases). This TCR was recovered from an adult in good health. CDR3 in amino acids: CASSERGASNQPQHF. CDR3 nucleotides: TGTGCCAGCAGTGAACGGGGGGCTAGCAATCAGCCCCAGCATTTT.